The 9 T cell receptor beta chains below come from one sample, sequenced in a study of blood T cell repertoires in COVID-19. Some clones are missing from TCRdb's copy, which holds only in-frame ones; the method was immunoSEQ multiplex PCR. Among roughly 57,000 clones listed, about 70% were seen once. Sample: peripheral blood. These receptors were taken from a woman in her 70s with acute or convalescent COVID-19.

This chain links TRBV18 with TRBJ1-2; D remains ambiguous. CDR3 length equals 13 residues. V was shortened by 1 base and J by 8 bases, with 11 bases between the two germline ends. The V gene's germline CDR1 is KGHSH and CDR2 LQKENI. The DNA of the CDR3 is TGTGCCAGCTCACCACGGCAGGAAAGCGGCTACACCTTC. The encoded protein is CASSPRQESGYTF.

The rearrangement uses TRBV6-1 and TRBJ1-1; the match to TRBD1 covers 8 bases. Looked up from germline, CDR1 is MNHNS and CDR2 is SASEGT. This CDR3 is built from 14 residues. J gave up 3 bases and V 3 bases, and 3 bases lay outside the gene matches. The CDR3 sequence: CASSDRGPHTEAFF. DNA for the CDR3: TGTGCCAGCAGTGACAGGGGGCCGCACACTGAAGCTTTCTTT.

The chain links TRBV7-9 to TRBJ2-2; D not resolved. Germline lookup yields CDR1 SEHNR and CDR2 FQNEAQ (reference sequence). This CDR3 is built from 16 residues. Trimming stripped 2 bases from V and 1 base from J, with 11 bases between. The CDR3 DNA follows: TGTGCCAGCAGCTTACTGGCGGCGCTGAACACCGGGGAGCTGTTTTTT. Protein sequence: CASSLLAALNTGELFF.

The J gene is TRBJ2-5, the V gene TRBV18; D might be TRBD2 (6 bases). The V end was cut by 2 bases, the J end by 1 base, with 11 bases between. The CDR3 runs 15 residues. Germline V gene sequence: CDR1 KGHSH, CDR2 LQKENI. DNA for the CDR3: TGTGCCAGCTCACCATTCGGAGGGGCCCAAGAGACCCAGTACTTC. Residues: CASSPFGGAQETQYF. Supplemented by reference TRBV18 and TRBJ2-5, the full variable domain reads NAGVMQNPRHLVRRRGQEARLRCSPMKGHSHVYWYRQLPEEGLKFMVYLQKENIIDESGMPKERFSAEFPKEGPSILRIQQVVRGDSAAYFCASSPFGGAQETQYFGPGTRLLVL.

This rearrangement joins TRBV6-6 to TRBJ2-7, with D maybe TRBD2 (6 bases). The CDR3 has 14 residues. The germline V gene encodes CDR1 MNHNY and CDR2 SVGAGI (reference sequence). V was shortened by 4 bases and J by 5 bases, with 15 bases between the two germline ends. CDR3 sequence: CASSSLGGSDEQYV. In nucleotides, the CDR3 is TGTGCCAGCAGTTCCCTGGGGGGTAGCGACGAGCAGTACGTC.

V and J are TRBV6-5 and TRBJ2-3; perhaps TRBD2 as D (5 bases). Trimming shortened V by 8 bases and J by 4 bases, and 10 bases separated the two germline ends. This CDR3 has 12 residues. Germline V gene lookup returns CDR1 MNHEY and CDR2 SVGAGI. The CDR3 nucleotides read TGTGCCAGCTGGGAGTTGCCAGATACGCAGTATTTT. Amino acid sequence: CASWELPDTQYF.

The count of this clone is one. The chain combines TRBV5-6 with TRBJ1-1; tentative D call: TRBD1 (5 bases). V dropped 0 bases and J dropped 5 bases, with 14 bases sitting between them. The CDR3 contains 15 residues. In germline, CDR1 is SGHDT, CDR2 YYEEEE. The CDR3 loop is CASSLVRTRGTEAFF. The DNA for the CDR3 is TGTGCCAGCAGCTTGGTCCGAACCCGGGGGACTGAAGCTTTCTTT.

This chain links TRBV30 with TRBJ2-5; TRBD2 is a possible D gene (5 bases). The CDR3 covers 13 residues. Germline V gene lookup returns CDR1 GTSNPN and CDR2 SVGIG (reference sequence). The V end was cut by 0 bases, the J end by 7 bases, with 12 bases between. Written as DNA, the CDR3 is TGTGCCTGGAGTGTAGTATTAGAGGGGACCCAGTACTTC. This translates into CAWSVVLEGTQYF. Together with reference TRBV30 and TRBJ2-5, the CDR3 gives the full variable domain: SQTIHQWPATLVQPVGSPLSLECTVEGTSNPNLYWYRQAAGRGLQLLFYSVGIGQISSEVPQNLSASRPQDRQFILSSKKLLLSDSGFYLCAWSVVLEGTQYFGPGTRLLVL.

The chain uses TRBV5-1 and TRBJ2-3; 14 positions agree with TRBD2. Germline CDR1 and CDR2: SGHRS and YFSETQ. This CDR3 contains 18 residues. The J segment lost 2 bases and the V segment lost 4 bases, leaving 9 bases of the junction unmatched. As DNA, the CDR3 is TGCGCCAGCAGCCGACTAGCGGGGGGGTCTACTCACACAGATACGCAGTATTTT. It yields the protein CASSRLAGGSTHTDTQYF.